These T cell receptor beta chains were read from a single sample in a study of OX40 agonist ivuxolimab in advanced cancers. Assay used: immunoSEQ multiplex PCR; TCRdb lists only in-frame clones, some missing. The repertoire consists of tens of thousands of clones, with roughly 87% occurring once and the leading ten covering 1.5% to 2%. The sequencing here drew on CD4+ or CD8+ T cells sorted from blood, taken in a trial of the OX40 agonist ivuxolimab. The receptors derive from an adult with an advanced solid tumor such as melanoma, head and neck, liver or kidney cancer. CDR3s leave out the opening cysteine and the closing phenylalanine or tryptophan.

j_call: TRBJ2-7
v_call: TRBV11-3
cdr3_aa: ASRGTGGREQY

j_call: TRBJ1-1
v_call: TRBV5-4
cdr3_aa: ASSLDPSPNTEAF

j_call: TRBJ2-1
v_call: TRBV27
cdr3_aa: ASSPPRGSGQPIREQF

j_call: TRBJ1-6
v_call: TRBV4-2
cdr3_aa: ASSPEVGQGGSSYNSPLH

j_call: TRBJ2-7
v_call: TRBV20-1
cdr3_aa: SATIGGEQY

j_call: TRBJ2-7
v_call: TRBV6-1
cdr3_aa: ASSEVAGGAQY

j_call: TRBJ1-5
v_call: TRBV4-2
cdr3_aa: ASSQERGVYQPQH

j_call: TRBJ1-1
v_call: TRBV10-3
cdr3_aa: AISATNRESGEAF

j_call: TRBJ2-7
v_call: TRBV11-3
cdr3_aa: ASSLEGQGTYEQY

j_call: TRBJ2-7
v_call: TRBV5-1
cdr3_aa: ASSLGAGAGYEQY

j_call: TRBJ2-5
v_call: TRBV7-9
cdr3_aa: ASSLGTIETQY

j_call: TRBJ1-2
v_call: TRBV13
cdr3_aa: ASSLRGAYGYT

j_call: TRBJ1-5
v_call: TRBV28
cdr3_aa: ASWRGRNQPQH

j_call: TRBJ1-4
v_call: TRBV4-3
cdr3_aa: ASSQSMGSGKLF

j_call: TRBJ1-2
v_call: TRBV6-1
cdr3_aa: ASSEIGGYWGNAHGYT

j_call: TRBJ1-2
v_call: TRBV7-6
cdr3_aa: ASSLGEKDYGYT

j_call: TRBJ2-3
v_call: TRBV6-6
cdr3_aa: ASSFILAAGDDTQY

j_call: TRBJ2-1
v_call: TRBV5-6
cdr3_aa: ASSFSGLAGGVIGEQF

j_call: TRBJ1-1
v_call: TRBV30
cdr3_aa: AWKRDTEAF

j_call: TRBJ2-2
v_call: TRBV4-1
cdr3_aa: ASSQDFWGVEDTGELF

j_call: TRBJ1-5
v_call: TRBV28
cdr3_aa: ASSLTGDGQPQH

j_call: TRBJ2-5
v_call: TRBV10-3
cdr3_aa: AISEPTGRETQY

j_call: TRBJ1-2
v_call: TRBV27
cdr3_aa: ASSSTGKNYGYT

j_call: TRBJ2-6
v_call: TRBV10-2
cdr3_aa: ASSVGSPRSGANVLT

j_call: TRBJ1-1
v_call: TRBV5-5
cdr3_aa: ASSPRVDRQYTEAF

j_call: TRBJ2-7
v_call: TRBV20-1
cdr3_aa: SASDYEQY

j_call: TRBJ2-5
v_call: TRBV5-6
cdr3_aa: ASSLPTVVETQY

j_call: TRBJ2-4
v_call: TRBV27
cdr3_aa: ASSSGGAKNIQY

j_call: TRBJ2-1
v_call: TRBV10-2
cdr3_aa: ASSLAGGSYNEQF

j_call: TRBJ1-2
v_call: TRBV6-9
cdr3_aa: ASSYLQGSNYGYT

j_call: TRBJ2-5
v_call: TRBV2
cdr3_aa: ASKQGNLQETQY

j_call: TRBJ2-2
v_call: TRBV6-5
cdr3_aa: ASRFGLSNGELF

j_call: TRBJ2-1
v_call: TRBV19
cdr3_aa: ASSIDYGGTGGHNEQF

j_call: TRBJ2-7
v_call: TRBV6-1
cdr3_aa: ASGSYEQY

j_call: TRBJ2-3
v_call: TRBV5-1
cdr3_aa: ASSLQDTQY

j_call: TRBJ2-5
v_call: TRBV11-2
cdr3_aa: ASSPGTRQETQY

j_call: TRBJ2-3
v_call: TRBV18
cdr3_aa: ASSPGPGSTDTQY

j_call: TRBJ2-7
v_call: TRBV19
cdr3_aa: ASSIGLAGNYEQY

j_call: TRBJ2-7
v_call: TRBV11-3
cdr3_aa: ASLDSTSYEQY

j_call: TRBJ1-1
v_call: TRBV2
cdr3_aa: ASGEGGANTEAF

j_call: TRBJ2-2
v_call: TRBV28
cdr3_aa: ASSPGGAAGELF

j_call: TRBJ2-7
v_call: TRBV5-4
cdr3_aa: ASSLAAALGYEQY

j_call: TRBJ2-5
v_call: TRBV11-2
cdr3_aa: ASSLGENPRETQY

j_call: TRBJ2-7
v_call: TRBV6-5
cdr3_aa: ASSYSIHRGEQY

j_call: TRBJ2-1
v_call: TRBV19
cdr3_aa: AAGREGQEF

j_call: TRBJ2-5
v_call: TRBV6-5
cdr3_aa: ASSAQETQY

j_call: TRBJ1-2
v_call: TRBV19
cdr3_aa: ASSTHDSVGYT

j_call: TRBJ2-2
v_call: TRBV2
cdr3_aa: ASRWRGESTGELF

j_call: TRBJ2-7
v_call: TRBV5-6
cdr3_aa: ASSLPQGDYYEQY

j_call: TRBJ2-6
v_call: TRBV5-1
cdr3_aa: ASSLGGGSGANVLT

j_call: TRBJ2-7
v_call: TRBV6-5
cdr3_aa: ASRLLGSYEQY

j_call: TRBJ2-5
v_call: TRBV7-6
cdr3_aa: ASTRGVAGVQETQY